The source of this T cell receptor (beta chain) is a study of cytomegalovirus exposure and HLA in healthy donors. Remarks on this clone: Its antigen is undetermined.

Trimming shortened V by 5 bases and J by 0 bases, and 10 bases separated the two germline ends. The CDR3 sequence is 14 residues long. The germline gives CDR1 MNHNS, CDR2 SASEGT. 60 Vbeta and 13 Jbeta primers were used in PCR. Generated by immunoSEQ multiplex PCR, the TCRdb table keeps only in-frame clones and is missing some. Among roughly 100,000 clones listed, roughly 69% were seen once. Notes on the study in general: Based on reports, TCR beta sequences accurately predicted HLA-A and HLA-B alleles for most subjects. TCR beta V segments were, for the most part, productive about 87% or about 30% of the time in an earlier analysis. The availability of immune exposure information extended only to CMV serostatus. Reports showed the classifier diagnosing cytomegalovirus status with high specificity and sensitivity.

What was sequenced was PBMCs. The receptor was derived from a man aged 25-45 years in good health and CMV-seropositive. The genes are TRBV6-1 and TRBJ1-2; D not certain. The CDR3 DNA follows: TGTGCCAGCAGTTTGACGGAGGCTAACTATGGCTACACCTTC. Protein: CASSLTEANYGYTF.